This is a list of T cell receptor beta chains from one sample in a study of cytomegalovirus exposure and HLA in healthy donors. Clones were read by immunoSEQ multiplex PCR, and TCRdb kept only the in-frame ones, dropping some. The repertoire holds some 150,000 clones, more than 65% seen once, with 1.5% to 2% in the top ten. The sequencing input was PBMCs. Receptor source: a woman in her 30s in good health and CMV-seronegative. CDR3s leave out the opening cysteine and the closing phenylalanine or tryptophan. The order of the fields is clone size, V gene, CDR3 protein. Expanded clones are given a class, and other clones once, few, many or no size at all.

few TRBV25-1 ASSLAGDTGELF
few TRBV28 ASSLPYSNQPQH
NA TRBV6-4 ASSPRLSQIEAF
few TRBV7-8 ASSFGGVGEDTQY
NA TRBV29-1 SVAWETYNEQF
few TRBV27 ASSADSSGSGNTIY
few TRBV5-1 ASSLAGTSGGTDTQY
once TRBV28 ASSLKRAERDTQY
NA TRBV6-1 ASSEAQLAGNTGELF
NA TRBV28 ASIRSRGNQPQH
NA TRBV6-1 ASTMTSGSELEQY
NA TRBV6-6 ASSPPGQGEQY
NA TRBV9 ASSVGSGGEQTQY
NA TRBV19 ASSRPLVEQY
NA TRBV7-2 ASSSGRDTTIY
NA TRBV9 ASSPQGTSGVNEQF
few TRBV28 ASSPPRTSNEQF
NA TRBV4-1 ASSQSGQGEEETQY
NA TRBV6-1 ASSRDKTYEQY
once TRBV28 ASSAPGISNQPQH
NA TRBV4-2 ASSQESLQGWEKLF
NA TRBV5-5 ASSDELLPHGYT
NA TRBV5-4 ASSRDRGGETQY
few TRBV4-2 ASSQEGGRSPAYNEQF
NA TRBV28 ASSSRLRGSYEQY
NA TRBV5-5 ASSRPGLAIDEQY
few TRBV5-1 ASSPTGINSGANVLT
once TRBV9 ASSAGLAGDEETQY
NA TRBV6-5 ASSYSIAMNTEAF
NA TRBV19 ASSQDLNYNEQF
NA TRBV28 ASRGNRGRETQY
NA TRBV2 ASSDRGGDEKLF
few TRBV5-1 ASSPPGGEQY
NA TRBV6-5 ASSITGYGNQPQH
once TRBV28 ASRPGTGYSPLH
NA TRBV5-1 ASSLGQGMNTEAF
few TRBV7-9 ASIARGGAETQY
NA TRBV5-1 ASSGPSDQETQY
NA TRBV18 ASSPRLRIENTEAF
NA TRBV6-6 ASRGQNLMNTEAF
NA TRBV6-1 ASSEGAGGYGYT
NA TRBV18 ASSPDRDSYEQY
NA TRBV7-3 ASSPQAATNTGELF
NA TRBV6-1 ASSEPGLATQY
once TRBV6-1 ASSEGTGGYGYT
NA TRBV14 ASSQDAATGTQY
NA TRBV10-3 AISDSGQGKNEQF
few TRBV7-2 ASSLLDPDSGGNQPQH
NA TRBV9 ASSLGGLAGGRNSYNEQF